This T cell receptor (beta chain) originates from a study of blood T cell dynamics during melanoma immunotherapy. Overall study context: Metastatic melanoma patients received first-line pembrolizumab or nivolumab plus ipilimumab.

Deletions cut 8 bases from V and 0 bases from J, with 17 bases between. In germline, CDR1 is MNHNS, CDR2 SASEGT. The CDR3 runs to 15 residues. Each bulk PBMC sample had 300 to 400 ng DNA loaded. Method: immunoSEQ multiplex PCR; TCRdb's copy keeps in-frame clones and lacks some. The sample consists of roughly 5,900 clones, approximately 84% of them appearing once. Time point meaning: week 3, after first cycle of checkpoint inhibitor. Sequenced here: blood, sampled from a patient treated with checkpoint blockade. The chain is built from TRBV6-1 and TRBJ2-7, with D perhaps assigned TRBD1 or TRBD2 (5 bases each). This TCR derives from a human donor with melanoma. The CDR3 bases are TGTGCCAGCCACAGTCCGGCAGGGAGCTCCTACGAGCAGTACTTC. This translates into CASHSPAGSSYEQYF.